Listed below are T cell receptor beta chains from one sample, sequenced in a study of Graves' ophthalmopathy and Graves' hyperthyroidism. TCRdb reanalysed the multiplex PCR reads using MiXCR and keeps one entry per CDR3 protein. The sample lists about 500,000 distinct CDR3 sequences, 14% seen once, with 9.5% to 10% in the top ten. The sequenced sample consisted of blood. Receptor source: a woman aged 25-40 years with Graves' ophthalmopathy. CDR3s include the opening cysteine and the closing phenylalanine or tryptophan. D genes are given only for firm matches. Clone size is stated in some rows and not others, as once, few, many or a class when expanded.

D gene	clone size	J gene	V gene	CDR3 length	CDR3 protein	CDR3 DNA
NA	NA	TRBJ2-4	TRBV18	13	CASSPQGVNIQYF	TGTGCCAGCTCACCCCAGGGCGTAAACATTCAGTACTTC
TRBD1	NA	TRBJ2-2	TRBV7-9	15	CASSPDRAHTGELFF	TGTGCCAGCAGCCCGGACAGGGCGCACACCGGGGAGCTGTTTTTT
TRBD2	many	TRBJ2-5	TRBV14	15	CASSQRAGGWETQYF	TGTGCCAGCAGCCAAAGAGCGGGGGGTTGGGAGACCCAGTACTTC
TRBD1	many	TRBJ1-5	TRBV6-1	16	CASRGQGLYSNQPQHF	TGTGCCAGCCGGGGACAGGGCCTTTATAGCAATCAGCCCCAGCATTTT
TRBD1	many	TRBJ2-5	TRBV6-5	16	CASSSKWDRAGETQYF	TGTGCCAGCAGTTCTAAATGGGACAGGGCTGGAGAGACCCAGTACTTC
NA	NA	TRBJ1-1	TRBV4-1	17	CASSHSTPRLWNTEAFF	TGCGCCAGCAGCCACTCTACACCCCGCCTTTGGAACACTGAAGCTTTCTTT
NA	many	TRBJ1-6	TRBV6-2/TRBV6-3	15	CASSYRAGRNSPLHF	TGTGCCAGCAGTTACCGGGCAGGGAGAAATTCACCCCTCCACTTT
NA	many	TRBJ1-1	TRBV6-1	14	CASSQGPLNTEAFF	TGTGCCAGCAGCCAGGGACCGCTGAACACTGAAGCTTTCTTT
NA	few	TRBJ2-5	TRBV24-1	15	CATSDARLGQETQYF	TGTGCCACCAGTGACGCCCGACTAGGACAAGAGACCCAGTACTTC
NA	few	TRBJ1-5	TRBV20-1	15	CSARDRASGDQPQHF	TGCAGTGCTAGAGATCGGGCGAGTGGGGATCAGCCCCAGCATTTT
NA	many	TRBJ1-2	TRBV6-1	11	CASSPNYGYTF	TGTGCCAGCAGCCCAAACTATGGCTACACCTTC
NA	many	TRBJ2-4	TRBV12-3/TRBV12-4	13	CASRETAKNIQYF	TGTGCCAGCAGGGAGACGGCCAAAAACATTCAGTACTTC
TRBD1	many	TRBJ1-1	TRBV12-3/TRBV12-4	16	CASSFWATGANTEAFF	TGTGCCAGCAGTTTTTGGGCTACAGGGGCGAACACTGAAGCTTTCTTT
NA	many	TRBJ2-5	TRBV6-5	15	CASSYGGENQETQYF	TGTGCCAGCAGTTACGGCGGGGAGAACCAAGAGACCCAGTACTTC
NA	NA	TRBJ2-7	TRBV15	13	CATSRDPAYEQYF	TGTGCCACCAGCAGGGACCCTGCCTACGAGCAGTACTTC
NA	many	TRBJ2-5	TRBV27	15	CASSGVQDSLGAQYF	TGTGCCAGCAGTGGGGTTCAAGACAGCCTTGGGGCCCAGTACTTC
NA	many	TRBJ1-1	TRBV6-1	13	CASSGLMNTEAFF	TGTGCCAGTTCGGGACTCATGAACACTGAAGCTTTCTTT
NA	many	TRBJ1-2	TRBV2	12	CAGTRDNYGYTF	TGTGCCGGTACGAGGGACAACTATGGCTACACCTTC
NA	many	TRBJ2-2	TRBV3-1	16	CASSRILATNTGELFF	TGTGCCAGCAGCCGGATCCTAGCGACTAACACCGGGGAGCTGTTTTTT
TRBD2	NA	TRBJ2-5	TRBV7-9	16	CASSWSGRAAQDTQYF	TGTGCCAGCAGCTGGTCCGGGAGGGCGGCCCAAGATACCCAGTACTTC
NA	many	TRBJ2-5	TRBV20-1	15	CSARHPGRHAETQYF	TGCAGTGCTAGACACCCGGGACGGCACGCGGAGACCCAGTACTTC
TRBD1	many	TRBJ2-4	TRBV12-3/TRBV12-4	22	CASSLGLLGTAFHGGAKNIQYF	TGTGCCAGCAGTTTAGGCTTGCTCGGGACAGCATTTCACGGCGGAGCCAAAAACATTCAGTACTTC
TRBD1	few	TRBJ2-5	TRBV28	12	CASTLPTGQAYF	TGTGCCAGCACCTTACCCACGGGACAGGCCTACTTC
NA	many	TRBJ1-6	TRBV12-3/TRBV12-4	12	CASSLITSPLHF	TGTGCCAGCAGCCTAATAACTTCACCCCTCCACTTT
TRBD1	few	TRBJ1-5	TRBV18	18	CASSLLPIGQGASQPQHF	TGTGCCAGCTCCCTGCTCCCGATAGGACAGGGGGCTAGTCAGCCCCAGCATTTT
NA	many	TRBJ2-3	TRBV28	12	CASSLDSDTQYF	TGTGCCAGCAGTTTAGACTCCGATACGCAGTATTTT
NA	many	TRBJ2-7	TRBV12-3/TRBV12-4	16	CASRGGQTGPFGEQYF	TGTGCCAGCAGGGGGGGCCAGACAGGCCCCTTTGGCGAGCAGTACTTC
TRBD1	NA	TRBJ2-5	TRBV12-3/TRBV12-4	15	CASSPGQGNQETQYF	TGTGCCAGCAGCCCGGGACAGGGGAATCAAGAGACCCAGTACTTC
TRBD1	NA	TRBJ1-3	TRBV28	14	CASREGGLGNTIYF	TGTGCCAGCCGGGAAGGGGGCTTGGGAAACACCATATATTTT
NA	many	TRBJ1-1	TRBV6-5	15	CASSYSGGVDTEAFF	TGTGCCAGCAGTTACTCGGGCGGGGTCGACACTGAAGCTTTCTTT
TRBD1	many	TRBJ2-5	TRBV20-1	13	CSVTGTGKETQYF	TGCAGTGTAACCGGGACAGGGAAGGAGACCCAGTACTTC
NA	many	TRBJ1-1	TRBV6-2/TRBV6-3	15	CASSYSEDTYTEAFF	TGTGCCAGCAGTTACTCGGAAGACACCTACACTGAAGCTTTCTTT
TRBD1	many	TRBJ1-1	TRBV6-1	13	CASRDRGGTEAFF	TGTGCCAGCAGGGACAGGGGGGGCACTGAAGCTTTCTTT
TRBD1	NA	TRBJ1-1	TRBV9	15	CASSSTPGQGSEAFF	TGTGCCAGCAGCTCCACCCCCGGACAGGGATCTGAAGCTTTCTTT
NA	many	TRBJ1-2	TRBV20-1	14	CSARLIAVLYGYTF	TGCAGTGCTAGGTTAATAGCAGTCCTCTATGGCTACACCTTC
NA	NA	TRBJ2-7	TRBV12-3/TRBV12-4	12	CASRWLQEQQYF	TGTGCCAGCAGGTGGTTACAGGAGCAGCAGTACTTC
NA	many	TRBJ1-5	TRBV6-5	14	CASSYRGGNQPQHF	TGTGCCAGCAGTTACCGGGGGGGCAATCAGCCCCAGCATTTT
NA	few	TRBJ2-5	TRBV11-2	17	CASSLDLGFWNQETQYF	TGTGCCAGCAGCTTAGATCTAGGTTTTTGGAACCAAGAGACCCAGTACTTC
TRBD1	many	TRBJ1-1	TRBV24-1	13	CATSEQGKYEAFF	TGTGCCACCAGTGAACAGGGGAAGTATGAAGCTTTCTTT
NA	NA	TRBJ2-7	TRBV12-3/TRBV12-4	11	CASSYEDEQYF	TGTGCCAGCAGTTATGAGGACGAGCAGTACTTC
NA	few	TRBJ1-1	TRBV30	12	CAWSRRAEKAFF	TGTGCCTGGAGTCGAAGGGCGGAAAAAGCTTTCTTT
NA	many	TRBJ2-5	TRBV12-3/TRBV12-4	13	CASSLKGSETQYF	TGTGCCAGCAGTTTGAAGGGTTCGGAGACCCAGTACTTC
NA	many	TRBJ2-2	TRBV12-3/TRBV12-4	13	CASSLEQVGELFF	TGTGCCAGCAGTTTGGAACAGGTCGGGGAGCTGTTTTTT
TRBD1	many	TRBJ2-5	TRBV7-3	15	CASSLRQGYGETQYF	TGTGCCAGCAGCCTGCGACAGGGGTATGGAGAGACCCAGTACTTC
TRBD1	NA	TRBJ1-6	TRBV6-5	18	CASSYSISVGQGTSPLHF	TGTGCCAGCAGTTACTCGATCTCGGTGGGACAGGGGACTTCACCCCTCCACTTT
NA	many	TRBJ2-5	TRBV20-1	13	CSARRGIIETQYF	TGCAGTGCTAGGCGCGGGATTATTGAGACCCAGTACTTC
NA	few	TRBJ1-3	TRBV6-5	15	CASSYTGRSGNTIYF	TGTGCCAGCAGTTACACAGGCCGCTCTGGAAACACCATATATTTT
TRBD2	few	TRBJ2-3	TRBV28	17	CASSLFLAGGSTDTQYF	TGTGCCAGCAGTTTATTTCTAGCGGGAGGATCCACAGATACGCAGTATTTT
TRBD2	many	TRBJ2-7	TRBV18	16	CASSPGLGTSGYEQYF	TGTGCCAGCTCACCAGGACTAGGGACTAGCGGATACGAGCAGTACTTC
TRBD1	many	TRBJ1-2	TRBV5-1	14	CASSRTGGSDGYTF	TGCGCCAGCAGTCGGACAGGGGGCAGCGATGGCTACACCTTC
TRBD1	many	TRBJ1-6	TRBV20-1	14	CSASAGQGTSPLHF	TGCAGTGCTAGCGCGGGACAGGGTACTTCACCCCTCCACTTT
NA	many	TRBJ1-2	TRBV7-9	15	CASTPEAGEFYGYTF	TGTGCCAGCACCCCGGAGGCAGGGGAGTTCTATGGCTACACCTTC
NA	few	TRBJ1-1	TRBV29-1	14	CSVEVNWGDTEAFF	TGCAGCGTTGAAGTGAATTGGGGGGACACTGAAGCTTTCTTT
TRBD1	many	TRBJ1-1	TRBV2	14	CASTPQGGKGEAFF	TGTGCCAGCACTCCACAGGGGGGAAAAGGTGAAGCTTTCTTT
TRBD1	NA	TRBJ2-7	TRBV12-3/TRBV12-4	15	CASSSPGTGYSEQYF	TGTGCCAGCAGTTCTCCCGGGACAGGGTATAGCGAGCAGTACTTC
NA	many	TRBJ2-7	TRBV7-9	12	CASSISGHWVNF	TGTGCCAGCAGCATCTCGGGACATTGGGTAAACTTC
TRBD1	few	TRBJ1-3	TRBV13	16	CASSLGEDRDENTIYF	TGTGCCAGCAGCTTAGGAGAGGACAGGGATGAAAACACCATATATTTT
TRBD1	many	TRBJ1-2	TRBV19	11	CASGQVYGYTF	TGTGCCAGTGGACAGGTCTATGGCTACACCTTC